These T cell receptor beta chains were read from a single sample in a study of shared clonotypes between healthy human individuals. Measured with immunoSEQ multiplex PCR; TCRdb has only the in-frame clones, and not every one. This table has under 2,500,000 clones, 95% appearing once. Sequenced input: naive CD4+ T cells sorted from blood. These receptors all stem from a young man in good health. Each CDR3 is given with its conserved first and last residue. The D gene is left open where the match is weak. Only some rows state a clone size, as once, few, many or a class for expanded clones.

V	D	size	J	DNA	CDR3
TRBV6-1	.	.	TRBJ1-5	TGTGCCAGCAGGGCAGGGGCTAATCAGCCCCAGCATTTT	CASRAGANQPQHF
TRBV13	TRBD2	.	TRBJ2-3	TGTGCCAGCAGAAACGAGCGGGGACGAGGCGGCCGCACAGATACGCAGTATTTT	CASRNERGRGGRTDTQYF
TRBV21-1	.	.	TRBJ2-7	TGTGCCAGCAGCCCCAACCGGAATGAAGGGAGCTCCTACGAGCAGTACTTC	CASSPNRNEGSSYEQYF
TRBV6-1	.	.	TRBJ1-1	TGTGCCAGCAGCGAAGCCCTAGGGGGAAGGCGCACTGAAGCTTTCTTT	CASSEALGGRRTEAFF
TRBV2	.	.	TRBJ1-5	TGTGCCAGCCAGGGAACAGGGAGGGGCAATCAGCCCCAGCATTTT	CASQGTGRGNQPQHF
TRBV5-1	.	few	TRBJ2-3	TGCGCCAGCAGCTTTCCGGGGAGCACAGATACGCAGTATTTT	CASSFPGSTDTQYF
TRBV2	TRBD1	.	TRBJ2-3	TGTGCCAGCAGCCCGACAGGGGCCAGCACAGATACGCAGTATTTT	CASSPTGASTDTQYF
TRBV7-3	.	.	TRBJ2-1	TGTGCCAGCAGCTTAATACAGGGCCCTGGGACCTACAATGAGCAGTTCTTC	CASSLIQGPGTYNEQFF
TRBV5-1	.	.	TRBJ2-7	TGCGCCAGCAGCCCCCCCGGTCAGGGCCACGGCGAGCAGTACTTC	CASSPPGQGHGEQYF
TRBV11-2	.	.	TRBJ2-1	TGTGCCAGCAGCTTAGGGTTCCTCCCCCCTAACAATGAGCAGTTCTTC	CASSLGFLPPNNEQFF
TRBV10-3	.	once	TRBJ2-7	TGTGCCATCAGTTTGAACGGAGCGACCTACGAGCAGTACTTC	CAISLNGATYEQYF
TRBV11-3	.	.	TRBJ2-7	TGTGCCAGCAGCCACCAAGGCCAAGACGACGAGCAGTACTTC	CASSHQGQDDEQYF
TRBV5-1	.	.	TRBJ2-7	TGCGCCAGCAGCTTGGACAGGGCGAGGTACGAGCAGTACTTC	CASSLDRARYEQYF
TRBV5-1	TRBD2	.	TRBJ2-5	TGCGCCAGCAGCTTGGGGACTAGCGGGAGGTTCCAAGGGACCCAGTACTTC	CASSLGTSGRFQGTQYF
TRBV28	.	.	TRBJ1-2	TGTGCCAGCACCTTTGGCGTACTAGGGTATGGCTACACCTTC	CASTFGVLGYGYTF
TRBV5-4	.	.	TRBJ2-3	TGTGCCAGCAGCTTGCCGGTGATTAAGTCTGGAGATACGCAGTATTTT	CASSLPVIKSGDTQYF
TRBV10-3	.	.	TRBJ2-7	TGTGCCATCAGTGTAGGGGGGACGCTCTACGAGCAGTACTTC	CAISVGGTLYEQYF
TRBV28	TRBD1	.	TRBJ1-2	TGTGCCAGCGTTTCAGGGGGGGATGGCTACACCTTC	CASVSGGDGYTF
TRBV28	TRBD1	.	TRBJ2-3	TGTGCCAGCAGTTCCCCAGGGACAGGGGGGGCGAAAGATACGCAGTATTTT	CASSSPGTGGAKDTQYF
TRBV30	TRBD2	.	TRBJ2-7	TGTGCCTGGACTAAACCCGCCGGGACTATCTCCTACGAGCAGTACTTC	CAWTKPAGTISYEQYF
TRBV28	TRBD1	.	TRBJ2-1	TGTGCCAGCAGTGGGGACAGGCGGGGGCAGTTCTTC	CASSGDRRGQFF
TRBV6-5	TRBD1	.	TRBJ2-3	TGTGCCAGCAGCTTTGGACAGGGCCCCACAGATACGCAGTATTTT	CASSFGQGPTDTQYF